The 8 T cell receptor beta chains reported below all come from one sample, sequenced in a study of shared clonotypes between healthy human individuals. Naive CD8 cells were CD45RO-negative, positively selected for CCR7, excluding terminally differentiated effector memory CD45RA+ cells. Sequenced by immunoSEQ multiplex PCR; TCRdb stores in-frame clones only, minus some. The sample has some 2 million clones, about 95% seen once. The sequenced sample consisted of naive CD8+ T cells sorted from blood. The source of these receptors is a man aged 18 to 30 in good health.

The chain couples TRBV11-1 to TRBJ2-7; 9 positions match TRBD1. Per germline, CDR1 SGHAT and CDR2 FQDESV (reference sequence). This CDR3 is 15 amino acids long. Losses at the gene ends were 5 bases for V and 1 base for J; bases not matched to a gene: 6. The CDR3 loop reads CASSVGTGWSYEQYF. The CDR3 coding sequence is TGTGCCAGCAGCGTAGGGACAGGGTGGTCCTACGAGCAGTACTTC.

The rearrangement uses TRBV30 and TRBJ2-7, with D uncertain. Germline CDR1 reads GTSNPN; CDR2 reads SVGIG (reference sequence). CDR3 size: 13 residues. V was pared by 3 bases and J by 0 bases, with 9 bases between. This CDR3 is CAWRMAVSYEQYF. The CDR3, as DNA: TGTGCCTGGAGGATGGCGGTCTCCTACGAGCAGTACTTC.

The chain joins TRBV28 to TRBJ2-5; D is unresolved. The CDR3 is 14 amino acids. Per germline, CDR1 MDHEN and CDR2 SYDVKM. V was pared by 6 bases and J by 1 base, with 12 bases between. This CDR3 is CASSPEPAQETQYF. The CDR3 DNA follows: TGTGCCAGCAGCCCGGAACCCGCCCAAGAGACCCAGTACTTC.

The rearrangement uses TRBV27 and TRBJ2-2; maybe TRBD1 (7 bases). The V gene's germline CDR1 is MNHEY and CDR2 SMNVEV (reference sequence). The CDR3 consists of 18 residues. Trimming pared 4 bases from V and 3 bases from J, leaving 21 bases between. For the CDR3, the DNA is TGTGCCAGCAGTTCAAGGGGTGTGCAGGGGGGCTACACCGGGGAGCTGTTTTTT. It encodes CASSSRGVQGGYTGELFF.

This clone turned up a few times. The chain combines TRBV7-9 with TRBJ1-6, with D hard to call. The CDR3 length is 14 residues. V gave up 5 bases and J gave up 5 bases, with 10 bases separating them. Germline CDR1 reads SEHNR; CDR2 reads FQNEAQ (reference sequence). The CDR3 here is CASSHPVDNSPLHF. DNA of the CDR3: TGTGCCAGCAGCCACCCTGTGGATAATTCACCCCTCCACTTT.

The genes are TRBV10-3 and TRBJ1-5, with 7 bases matching TRBD1. The CDR3 contains 15 residues. With 6 bases clipped from V and 7 bases from J, the junction kept 12 bases outside the gene matches. From germline, CDR1 is ENHRY and CDR2 SYGVKD. Written as DNA, the CDR3 is TGTGCCATCAGAAATGACAGGGCTGAAGGGCAGCCCCAGCATTTT. This translates into CAIRNDRAEGQPQHF.

This chain uses TRBV15 with TRBJ1-2; D unclear. The CDR3 runs to 14 residues. V dropped 8 bases and J dropped 1 base, with 14 bases sitting between them. CDR1 LNHNV and CDR2 YYDKDF come from the germline V gene (reference sequence). In DNA form, the CDR3 reads TGTGCCACCGACAATATAGGAGTTAACTATGGCTACACCTTC. This gives the protein CATDNIGVNYGYTF.

V and J are TRBV14 and TRBJ1-6, with a tentative D call TRBD1 (6 bases). Germline V gene sequence: CDR1 SGHDN, CDR2 FVKESK. The CDR3 contains 14 residues. V lost 3 bases to trimming and J lost 9 bases, with 12 bases between them. As DNA, the CDR3 is TGTGCCAGCAGCCACAGGGGACCAGGTTCACCCCTCCACTTT. Amino acid sequence: CASSHRGPGSPLHF.